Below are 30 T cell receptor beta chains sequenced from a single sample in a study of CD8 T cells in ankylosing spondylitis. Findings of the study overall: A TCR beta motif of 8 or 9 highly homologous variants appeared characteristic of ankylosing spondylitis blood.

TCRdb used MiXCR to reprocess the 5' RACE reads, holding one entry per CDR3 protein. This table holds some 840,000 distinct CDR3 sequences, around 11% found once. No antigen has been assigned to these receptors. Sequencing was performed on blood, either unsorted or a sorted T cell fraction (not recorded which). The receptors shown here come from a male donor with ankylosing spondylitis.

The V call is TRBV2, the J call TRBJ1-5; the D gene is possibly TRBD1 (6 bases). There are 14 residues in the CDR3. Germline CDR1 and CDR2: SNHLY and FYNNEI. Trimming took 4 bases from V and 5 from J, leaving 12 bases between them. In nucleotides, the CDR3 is TGTGCCAGCAGTGGTCCCGAGGGGGATCAGCCCCAGCATTTT. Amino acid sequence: CASSGPEGDQPQHF.

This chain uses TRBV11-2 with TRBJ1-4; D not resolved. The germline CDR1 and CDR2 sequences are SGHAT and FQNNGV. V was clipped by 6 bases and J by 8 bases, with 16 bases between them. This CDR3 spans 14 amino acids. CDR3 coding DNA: TGTGCCAGCAGGAGAGGGAGCGTCCACGAAAAACTGTTTTTT. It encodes CASRRGSVHEKLFF.

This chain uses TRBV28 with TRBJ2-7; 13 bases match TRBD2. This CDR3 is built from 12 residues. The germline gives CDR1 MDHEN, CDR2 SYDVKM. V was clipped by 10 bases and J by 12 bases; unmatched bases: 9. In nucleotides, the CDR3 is TGTGCCACTTCGACTAGCGGGAGGCCGATGTACTTC. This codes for CATSTSGRPMYF.

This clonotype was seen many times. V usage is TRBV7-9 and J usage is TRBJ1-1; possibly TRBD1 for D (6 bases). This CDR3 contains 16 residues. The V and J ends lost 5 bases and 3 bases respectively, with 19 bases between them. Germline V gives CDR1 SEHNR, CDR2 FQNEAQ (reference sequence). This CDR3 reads CASSRLQGRFYTEAFF. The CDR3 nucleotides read TGTGCCAGCAGCCGCTTGCAGGGGAGGTTTTACACTGAAGCTTTCTTT.

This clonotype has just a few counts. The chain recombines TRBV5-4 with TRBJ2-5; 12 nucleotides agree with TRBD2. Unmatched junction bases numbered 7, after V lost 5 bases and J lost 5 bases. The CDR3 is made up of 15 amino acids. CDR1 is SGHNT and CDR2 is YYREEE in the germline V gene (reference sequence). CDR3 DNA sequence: TGTGCCAGCAGTTTGACTAGCGGGAGTACGGAGACCCAGTACTTC. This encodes CASSLTSGSTETQYF. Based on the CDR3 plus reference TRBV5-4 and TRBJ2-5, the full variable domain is ETGVTQSPTHLIKTRGQQVTLRCSSQSGHNTVSWYQQALGQGPQFIFQYYREEENGRGNFPPRFSGLQFPNYSSELNVNALELDDSALYLCASSLTSGSTETQYFGPGTRLLVL.

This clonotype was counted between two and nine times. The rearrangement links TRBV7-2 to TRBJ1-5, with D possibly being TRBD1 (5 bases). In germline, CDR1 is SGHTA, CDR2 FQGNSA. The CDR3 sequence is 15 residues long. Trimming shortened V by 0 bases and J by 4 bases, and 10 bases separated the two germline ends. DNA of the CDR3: TGTGCCAGCAGCTTAGCGGGGCGGACTAATCAGCCCCAGCATTTT. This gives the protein CASSLAGRTNQPQHF.

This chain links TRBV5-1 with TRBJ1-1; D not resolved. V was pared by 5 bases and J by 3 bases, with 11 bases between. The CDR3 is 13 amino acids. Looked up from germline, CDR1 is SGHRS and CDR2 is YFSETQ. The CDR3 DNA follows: TGCGCCAGCAGTTTGAAAACCGACACTGAAGCTTTCTTT. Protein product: CASSLKTDTEAFF.

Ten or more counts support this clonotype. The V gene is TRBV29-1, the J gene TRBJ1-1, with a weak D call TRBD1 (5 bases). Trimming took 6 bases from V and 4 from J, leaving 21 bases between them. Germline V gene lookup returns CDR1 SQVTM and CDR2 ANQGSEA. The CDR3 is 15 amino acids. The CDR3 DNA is TGCAGCGTGGCCCGGAGGGTGGAAGGGACCACTGAAGCTTTCTTT. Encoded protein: CSVARRVEGTTEAFF.

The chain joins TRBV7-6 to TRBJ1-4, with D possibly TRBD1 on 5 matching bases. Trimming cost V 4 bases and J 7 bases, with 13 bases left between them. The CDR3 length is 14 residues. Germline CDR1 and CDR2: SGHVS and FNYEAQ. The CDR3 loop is CASSSGGAGEKLFF. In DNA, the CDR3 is TGTGCCAGCAGCTCGGGCGGGGCGGGTGAAAAACTGTTTTTT.

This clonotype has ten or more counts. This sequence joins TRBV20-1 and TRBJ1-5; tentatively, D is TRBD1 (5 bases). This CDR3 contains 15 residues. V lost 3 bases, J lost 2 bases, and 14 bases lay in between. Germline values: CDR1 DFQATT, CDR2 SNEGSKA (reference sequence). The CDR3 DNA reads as TGCAGTGCTAGTGTTCAGGGAAGGGGCAATCAGCCCCAGCATTTT. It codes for CSASVQGRGNQPQHF.

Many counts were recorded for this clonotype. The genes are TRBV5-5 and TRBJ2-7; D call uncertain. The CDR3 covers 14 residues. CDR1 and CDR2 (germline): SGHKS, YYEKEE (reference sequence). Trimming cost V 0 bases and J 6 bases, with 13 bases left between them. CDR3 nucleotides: TGTGCCAGCAGCTTGGGATGGAGCTCGGGCGAGCAGTACTTC. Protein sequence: CASSLGWSSGEQYF.

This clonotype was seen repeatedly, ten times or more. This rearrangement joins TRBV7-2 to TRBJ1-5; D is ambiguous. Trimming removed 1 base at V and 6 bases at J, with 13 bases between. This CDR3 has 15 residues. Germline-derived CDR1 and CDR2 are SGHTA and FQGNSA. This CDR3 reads CASSLGQAVSQPQHF. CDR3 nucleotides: TGTGCCAGCAGCTTAGGGCAGGCAGTGTCTCAGCCCCAGCATTTT.

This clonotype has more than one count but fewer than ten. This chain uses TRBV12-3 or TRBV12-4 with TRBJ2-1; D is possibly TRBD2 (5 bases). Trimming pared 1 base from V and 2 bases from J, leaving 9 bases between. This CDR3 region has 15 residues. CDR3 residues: CASSLGETTYNEQFF. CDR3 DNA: TGTGCCAGCAGTTTAGGGGAGACTACCTACAATGAGCAGTTCTTC.

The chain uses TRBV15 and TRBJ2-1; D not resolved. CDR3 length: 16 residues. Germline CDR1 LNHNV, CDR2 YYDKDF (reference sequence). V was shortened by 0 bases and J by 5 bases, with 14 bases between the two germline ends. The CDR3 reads CATSRDRFRVDNEQFF. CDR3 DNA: TGTGCCACCAGCAGAGATCGGTTCCGGGTTGACAATGAGCAGTTCTTC.

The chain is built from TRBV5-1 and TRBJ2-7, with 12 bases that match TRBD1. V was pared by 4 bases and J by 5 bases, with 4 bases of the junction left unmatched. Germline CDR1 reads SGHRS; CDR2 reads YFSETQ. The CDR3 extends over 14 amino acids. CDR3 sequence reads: CASSGTGGNDEQYF. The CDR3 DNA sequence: TGCGCCAGCAGCGGGACAGGGGGCAATGACGAGCAGTACTTC.

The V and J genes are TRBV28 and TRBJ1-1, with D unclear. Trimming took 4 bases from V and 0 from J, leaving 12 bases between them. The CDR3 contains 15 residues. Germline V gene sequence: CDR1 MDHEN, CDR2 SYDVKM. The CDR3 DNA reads TGTGCCAGCAGTTCCCGACCCCCTATGAACACTGAAGCTTTCTTT. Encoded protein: CASSSRPPMNTEAFF.

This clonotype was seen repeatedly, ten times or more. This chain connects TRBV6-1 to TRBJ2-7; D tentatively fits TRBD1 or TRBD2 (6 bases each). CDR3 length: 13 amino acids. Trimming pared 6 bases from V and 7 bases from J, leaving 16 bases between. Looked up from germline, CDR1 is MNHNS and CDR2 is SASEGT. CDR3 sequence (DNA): TGTGCCAGCAGCCTATGGGGGGCTGGGGAGCAGTACTTC. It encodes CASSLWGAGEQYF.

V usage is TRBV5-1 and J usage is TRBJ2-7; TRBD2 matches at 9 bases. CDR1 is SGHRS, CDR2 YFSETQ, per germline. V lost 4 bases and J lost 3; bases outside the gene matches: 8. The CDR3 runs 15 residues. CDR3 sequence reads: CASSPISGSNYEQYF. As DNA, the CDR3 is TGCGCCAGCAGCCCCATTAGCGGGAGTAACTACGAGCAGTACTTC.

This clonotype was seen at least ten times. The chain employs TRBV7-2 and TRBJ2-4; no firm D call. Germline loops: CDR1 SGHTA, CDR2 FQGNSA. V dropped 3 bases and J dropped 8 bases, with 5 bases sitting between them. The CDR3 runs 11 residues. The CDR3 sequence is CASSFSDIQYF. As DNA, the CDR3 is TGTGCCAGCAGCTTCTCGGACATTCAGTACTTC.

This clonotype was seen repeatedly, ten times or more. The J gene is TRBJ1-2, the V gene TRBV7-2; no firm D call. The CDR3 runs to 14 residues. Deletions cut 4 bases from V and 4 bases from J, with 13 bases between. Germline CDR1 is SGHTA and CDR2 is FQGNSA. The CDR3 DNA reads TGTGCCAGCAGCTCTAAGACCCCAGTCTATGGCTACACCTTC. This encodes CASSSKTPVYGYTF.

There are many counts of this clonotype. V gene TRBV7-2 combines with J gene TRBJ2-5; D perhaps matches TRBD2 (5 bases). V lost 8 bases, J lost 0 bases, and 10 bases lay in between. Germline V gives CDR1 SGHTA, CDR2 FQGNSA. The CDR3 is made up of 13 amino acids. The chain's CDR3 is CASGGGHQETQYF. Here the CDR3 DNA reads TGTGCCAGCGGAGGTGGACACCAAGAGACCCAGTACTTC.

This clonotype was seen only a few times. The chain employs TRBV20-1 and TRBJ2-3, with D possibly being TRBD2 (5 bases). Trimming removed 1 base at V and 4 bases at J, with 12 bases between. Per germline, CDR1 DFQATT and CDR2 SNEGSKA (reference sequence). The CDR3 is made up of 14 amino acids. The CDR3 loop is CSARVSRAADTQYF. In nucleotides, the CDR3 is TGCAGTGCTAGAGTGAGTCGAGCGGCAGATACGCAGTATTTT.

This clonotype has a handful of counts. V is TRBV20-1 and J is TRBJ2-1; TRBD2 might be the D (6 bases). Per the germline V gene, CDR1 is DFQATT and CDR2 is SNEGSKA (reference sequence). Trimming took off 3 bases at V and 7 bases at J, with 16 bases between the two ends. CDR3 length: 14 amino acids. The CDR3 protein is CSARGLAVRNEQFF. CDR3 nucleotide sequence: TGCAGTGCTAGGGGGTTAGCGGTTAGGAATGAGCAGTTCTTC.

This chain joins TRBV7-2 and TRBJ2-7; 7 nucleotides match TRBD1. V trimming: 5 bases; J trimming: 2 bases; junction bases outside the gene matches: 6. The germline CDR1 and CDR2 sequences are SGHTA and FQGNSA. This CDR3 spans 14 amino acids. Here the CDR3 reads CASSADRWAYEQYF. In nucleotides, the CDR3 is TGTGCCAGCAGCGCGGACAGGTGGGCCTACGAGCAGTACTTC.

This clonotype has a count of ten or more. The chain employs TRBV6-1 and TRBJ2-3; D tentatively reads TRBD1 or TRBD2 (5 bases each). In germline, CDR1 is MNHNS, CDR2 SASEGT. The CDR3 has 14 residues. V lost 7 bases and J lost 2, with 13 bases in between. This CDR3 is CASTLRGLTDTQYF. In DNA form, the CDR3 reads TGTGCCAGCACCCTACGGGGCCTCACAGATACGCAGTATTTT.

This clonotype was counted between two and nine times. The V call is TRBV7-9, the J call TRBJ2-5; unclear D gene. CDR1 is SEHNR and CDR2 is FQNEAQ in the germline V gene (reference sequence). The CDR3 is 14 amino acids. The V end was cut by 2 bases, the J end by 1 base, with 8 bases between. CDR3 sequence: CASSLMESQETQYF. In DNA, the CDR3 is TGTGCCAGCAGCTTAATGGAAAGCCAAGAGACCCAGTACTTC.

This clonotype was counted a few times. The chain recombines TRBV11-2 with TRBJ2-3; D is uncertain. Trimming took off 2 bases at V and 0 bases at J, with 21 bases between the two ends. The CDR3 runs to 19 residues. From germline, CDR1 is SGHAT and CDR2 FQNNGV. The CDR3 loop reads CASSLRAANLLSSTDTQYF. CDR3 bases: TGTGCCAGCAGCTTACGAGCAGCCAACCTTCTCTCTAGCACAGATACGCAGTATTTT.

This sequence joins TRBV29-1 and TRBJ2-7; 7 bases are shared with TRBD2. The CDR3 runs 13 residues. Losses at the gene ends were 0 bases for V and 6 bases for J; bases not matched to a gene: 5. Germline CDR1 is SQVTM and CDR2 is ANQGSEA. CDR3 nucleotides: TGCAGCGTTGAAGACCTGGGAGGGCGCGAGCAGTACTTC. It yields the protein CSVEDLGGREQYF.

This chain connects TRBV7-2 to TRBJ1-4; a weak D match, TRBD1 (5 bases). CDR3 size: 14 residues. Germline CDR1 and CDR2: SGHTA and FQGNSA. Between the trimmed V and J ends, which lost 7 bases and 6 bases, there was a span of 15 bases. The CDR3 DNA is TGTGCCAGCACCTCCCGGGGGTTAGATGAAAAACTGTTTTTT. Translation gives CASTSRGLDEKLFF.

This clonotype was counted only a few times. The CDR3 spells CATSDSTSGKAYEQYF. The CDR3 DNA reads as TGTGCCACCAGTGATTCGACTAGCGGCAAGGCCTACGAGCAGTACTTC. V gene TRBV24-1 combines with J gene TRBJ2-7; 9 bases are a match to TRBD2. Germline values: CDR1 KGHDR, CDR2 SFDVKD. There are 16 residues in the CDR3. With V trimmed by 2 bases and J by 2 bases, 6 bases remained unmatched.